The source of this T cell receptor beta chain is a study of OX40 agonist ivuxolimab in advanced cancers. Data came from immunoSEQ multiplex PCR; TCRdb stores just in-frame clones and leaves some out. This sample carries 75,000 to 95,000 clones, 85% to 90% of them seen once, and the ten largest clones take about 3.4%. CDR1 and CDR2 from the germline V gene are SGHNT and YYREEE (reference sequence). With 4 bases removed from V and 1 base from J, the gap between germline ends came to 11 bases. The CDR3 is made up of 14 amino acids. This material consisted of CD4+ or CD8+ T cells sorted from blood, taken in a trial of the OX40 agonist ivuxolimab. The genes are TRBV5-4 and TRBJ2-5; D not resolved. The receptor was derived from an adult with an advanced solid tumor such as melanoma, head and neck, liver or kidney cancer. The chain's CDR3 is CASSLVALQETQYF. CDR3 nucleotide sequence: TGTGCCAGCAGCCTCGTAGCCCTCCAAGAGACCCAGTACTTC.